This T cell receptor beta chain emerged from a study of radiotherapy plus CTLA-4 blockade in lung cancer. Broader study findings: Among reported predictors of response, early blood T cell clone dynamics with interferon-beta performed best. Blood saw expansion of tumor-derived TCR clones after radiotherapy plus ipilimumab.

For this clone: The antigen is not known.

The repertoire was sequenced with immunoSEQ multiplex PCR; TCRdb's copy has only in-frame clones and lacks some. The sample has fewer than 140,000 clones; 70% to 90% are singletons. V was clipped by 0 bases and J by 4 bases, with 16 bases between them. Germline values: CDR1 SGDLS, CDR2 YYNGEE. The CDR3 is 16 residues long. The study gave focal radiation plus ipilimumab CTLA-4 blockade to patients with chemo-refractory metastatic non-small-cell lung cancer. This rearrangement joins TRBV9 to TRBJ2-5, with D perhaps TRBD2 (6 bases). The sequences come from peripheral blood, collected from a patient treated with radiotherapy plus ipilimumab. The clonotype comes from a human donor with non-small cell lung cancer that progressed on radiotherapy plus ipilimumab. Some clones in this sample may be carry-over from other donors' samples. The CDR3 bases are TGTGCCAGCAGCGTAGTGTACGGCGGAGGGGTAGAGACCCAGTACTTC. Translating it yields CASSVVYGGGVETQYF.